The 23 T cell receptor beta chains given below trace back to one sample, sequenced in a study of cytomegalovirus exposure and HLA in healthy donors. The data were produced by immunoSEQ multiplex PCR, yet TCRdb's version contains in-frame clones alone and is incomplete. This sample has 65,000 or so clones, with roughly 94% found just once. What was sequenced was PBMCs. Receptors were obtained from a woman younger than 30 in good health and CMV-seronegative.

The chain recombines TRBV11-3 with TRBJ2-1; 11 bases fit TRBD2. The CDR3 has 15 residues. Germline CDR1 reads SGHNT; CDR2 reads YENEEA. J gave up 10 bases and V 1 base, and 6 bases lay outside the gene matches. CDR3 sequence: CASSLVAGGHYEQFF. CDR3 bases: TGTGCCAGCAGCTTAGTAGCGGGGGGGCACTACGAGCAGTTCTTC.

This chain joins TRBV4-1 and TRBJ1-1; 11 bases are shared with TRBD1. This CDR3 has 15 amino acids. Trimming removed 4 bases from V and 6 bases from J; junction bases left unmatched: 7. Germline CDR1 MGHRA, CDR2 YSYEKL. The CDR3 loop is CASSRSGTGGSEAFF. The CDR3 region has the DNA TGCGCCAGCAGCCGCTCCGGGACAGGGGGTTCTGAAGCTTTCTTT.

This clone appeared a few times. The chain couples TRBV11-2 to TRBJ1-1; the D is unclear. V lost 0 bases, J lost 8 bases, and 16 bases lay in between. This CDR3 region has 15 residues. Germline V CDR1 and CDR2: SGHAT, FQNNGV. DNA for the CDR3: TGTGCCAGCAGCTTAGATACGACGGTGCGGCAGGAAGCTTTCTTT. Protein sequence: CASSLDTTVRQEAFF.

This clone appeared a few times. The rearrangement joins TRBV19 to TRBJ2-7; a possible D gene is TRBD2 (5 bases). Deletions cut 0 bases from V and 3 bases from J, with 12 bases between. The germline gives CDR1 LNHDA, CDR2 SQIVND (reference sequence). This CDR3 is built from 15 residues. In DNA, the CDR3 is TGTGCCAGTAGTATAGATTATCAGAGCGGCTACGAGCAGTACTTC. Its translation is CASSIDYQSGYEQYF.

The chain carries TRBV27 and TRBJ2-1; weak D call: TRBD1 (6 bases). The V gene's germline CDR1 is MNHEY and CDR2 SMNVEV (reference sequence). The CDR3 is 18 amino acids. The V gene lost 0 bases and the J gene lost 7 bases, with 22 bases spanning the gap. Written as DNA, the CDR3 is TGTGCCAGCAGTTTATCCTCCCCGGGACACCCTTTTTGGAATGAGCAGTTCTTC. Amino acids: CASSLSSPGHPFWNEQFF.

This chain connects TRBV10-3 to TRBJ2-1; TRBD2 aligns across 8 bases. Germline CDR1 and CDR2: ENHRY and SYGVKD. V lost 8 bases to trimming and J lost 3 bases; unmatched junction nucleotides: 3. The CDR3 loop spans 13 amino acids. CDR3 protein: CAISSGFYNEQFF. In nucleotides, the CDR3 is TGTGCCATCTCTAGCGGGTTCTACAATGAGCAGTTCTTC.

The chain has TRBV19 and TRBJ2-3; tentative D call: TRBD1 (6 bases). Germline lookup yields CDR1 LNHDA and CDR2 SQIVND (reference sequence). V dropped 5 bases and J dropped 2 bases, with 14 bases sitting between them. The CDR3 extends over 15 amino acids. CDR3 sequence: CASSSRTGHTDTQYF. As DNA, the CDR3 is TGTGCCAGTAGTTCCCGGACGGGACACACAGATACGCAGTATTTT.

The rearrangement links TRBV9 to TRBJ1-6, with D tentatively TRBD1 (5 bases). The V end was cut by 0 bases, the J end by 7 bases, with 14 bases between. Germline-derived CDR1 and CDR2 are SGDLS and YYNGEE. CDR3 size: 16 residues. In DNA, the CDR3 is TGTGCCAGCAGCGTAGCTGAGAGCAGGGTAAATTCACCCCTCCACTTT. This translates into CASSVAESRVNSPLHF. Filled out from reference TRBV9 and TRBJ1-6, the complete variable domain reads DSGVTQTPKHLITATGQRVTLRCSPRSGDLSVYWYQQSLDQGLQFLIQYYNGEERAKGNILERFSAQQFPDLHSELNLSSLELGDSALYFCASSVAESRVNSPLHFGNGTRLTVT.

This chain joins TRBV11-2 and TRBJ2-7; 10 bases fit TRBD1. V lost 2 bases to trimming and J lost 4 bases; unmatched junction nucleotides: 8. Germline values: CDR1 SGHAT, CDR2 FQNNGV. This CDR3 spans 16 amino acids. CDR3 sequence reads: CASSLSVGQGLYEQYF. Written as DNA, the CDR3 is TGTGCCAGCAGCTTATCAGTGGGACAGGGGTTATACGAGCAGTACTTC.

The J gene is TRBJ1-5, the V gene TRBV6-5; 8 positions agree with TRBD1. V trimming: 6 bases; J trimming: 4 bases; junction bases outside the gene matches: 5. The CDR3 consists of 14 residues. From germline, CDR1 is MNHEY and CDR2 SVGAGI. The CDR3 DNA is TGTGCCAGCAGCCCAGGGACAGGTAATCAGCCCCAGCATTTT. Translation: CASSPGTGNQPQHF.

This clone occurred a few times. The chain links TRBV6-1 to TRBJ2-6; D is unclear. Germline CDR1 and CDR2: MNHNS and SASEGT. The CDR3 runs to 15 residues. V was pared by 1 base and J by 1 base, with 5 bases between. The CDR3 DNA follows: TGTGCCAGCAGTGAAGAATCTTCTGGGGCCAACGTCCTGACTTTC. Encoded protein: CASSEESSGANVLTF.

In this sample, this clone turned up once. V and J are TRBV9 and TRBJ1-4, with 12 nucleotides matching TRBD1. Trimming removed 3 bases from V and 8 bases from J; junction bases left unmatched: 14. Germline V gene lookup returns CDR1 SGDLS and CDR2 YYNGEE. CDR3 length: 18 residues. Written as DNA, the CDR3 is TGTGCCAGCAGCGCAGAGGGGGGACAGGGGGCCGAACGGGAAAAACTGTTTTTT. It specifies CASSAEGGQGAEREKLFF.

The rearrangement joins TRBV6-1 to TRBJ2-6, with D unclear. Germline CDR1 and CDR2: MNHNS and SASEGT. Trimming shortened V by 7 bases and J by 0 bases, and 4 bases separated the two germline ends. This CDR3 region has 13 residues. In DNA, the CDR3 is TGTGCCAGCACTTACTCTGGGGCCAACGTCCTGACTTTC. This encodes CASTYSGANVLTF.

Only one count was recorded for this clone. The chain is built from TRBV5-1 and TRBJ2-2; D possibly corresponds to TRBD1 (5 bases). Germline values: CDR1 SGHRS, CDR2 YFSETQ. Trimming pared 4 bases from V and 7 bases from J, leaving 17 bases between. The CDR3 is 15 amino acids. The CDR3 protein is CASSRTLGDGGELFF. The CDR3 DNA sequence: TGCGCCAGCAGCAGGACCCTAGGGGATGGCGGGGAGCTGTTTTTT. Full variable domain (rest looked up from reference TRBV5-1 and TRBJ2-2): KAGVTQTPRYLIKTRGQQVTLSCSPISGHRSVSWYQQTPGQGLQFLFEYFSETQRNKGNFPGRFSGRQFSNSRSEMNVSTLELGDSALYLCASSRTLGDGGELFFGEGSRLTVL.

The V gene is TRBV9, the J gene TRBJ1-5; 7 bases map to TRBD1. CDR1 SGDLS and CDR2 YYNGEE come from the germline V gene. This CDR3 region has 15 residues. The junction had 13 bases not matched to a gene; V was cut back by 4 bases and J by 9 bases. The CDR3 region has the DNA TGTGCCAGCAGCCAAGGGACAGCCCCCGGAATGCCCCAGCATTTT. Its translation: CASSQGTAPGMPQHF.

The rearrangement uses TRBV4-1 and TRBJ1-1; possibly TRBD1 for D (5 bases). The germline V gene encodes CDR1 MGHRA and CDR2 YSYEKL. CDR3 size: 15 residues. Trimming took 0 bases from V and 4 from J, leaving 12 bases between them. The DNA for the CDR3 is TGCGCCAGCAGCCAAGAAGACAGAGCAGTCACTGAAGCTTTCTTT. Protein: CASSQEDRAVTEAFF.

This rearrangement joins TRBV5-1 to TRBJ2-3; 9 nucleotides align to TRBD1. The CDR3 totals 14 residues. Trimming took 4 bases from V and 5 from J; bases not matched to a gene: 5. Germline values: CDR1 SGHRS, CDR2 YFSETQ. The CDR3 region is CASSPTGGVDTQYF. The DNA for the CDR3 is TGCGCCAGCAGCCCCACAGGGGGCGTAGATACGCAGTATTTT. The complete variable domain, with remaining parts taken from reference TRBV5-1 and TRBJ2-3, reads KAGVTQTPRYLIKTRGQQVTLSCSPISGHRSVSWYQQTPGQGLQFLFEYFSETQRNKGNFPGRFSGRQFSNSRSEMNVSTLELGDSALYLCASSPTGGVDTQYFGPGTRLTVL.

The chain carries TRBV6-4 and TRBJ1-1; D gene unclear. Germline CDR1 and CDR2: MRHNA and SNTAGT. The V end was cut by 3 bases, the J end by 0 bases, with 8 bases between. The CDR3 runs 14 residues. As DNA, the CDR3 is TGTGCCAGCAGTGAACAGCCGATGAACACTGAAGCTTTCTTT. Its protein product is CASSEQPMNTEAFF.

The CDR3 spells CASSIASDLGEGRHNEQFF. The CDR3 nucleotides read TGTGCCAGTAGTATAGCCTCCGACCTGGGGGAGGGCCGTCACAATGAGCAGTTCTTC. This chain joins TRBV19 and TRBJ2-1; TRBD2 aligns across 7 bases. The junction had 17 bases not matched to a gene; V was cut back by 1 base and J by 5 bases. This CDR3 has 19 residues. CDR1 LNHDA and CDR2 SQIVND come from the germline V gene (reference sequence).

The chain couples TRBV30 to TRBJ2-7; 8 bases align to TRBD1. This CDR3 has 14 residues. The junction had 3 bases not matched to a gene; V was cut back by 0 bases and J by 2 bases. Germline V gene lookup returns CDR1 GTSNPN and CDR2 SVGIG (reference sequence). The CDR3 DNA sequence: TGTGCCTGGAGTGTTCCGGGACAGGCCTACGAGCAGTACTTC. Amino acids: CAWSVPGQAYEQYF. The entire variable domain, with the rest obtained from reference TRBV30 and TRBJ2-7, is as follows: SQTIHQWPATLVQPVGSPLSLECTVEGTSNPNLYWYRQAAGRGLQLLFYSVGIGQISSEVPQNLSASRPQDRQFILSSKKLLLSDSGFYLCAWSVPGQAYEQYFGPGTRLTVT.

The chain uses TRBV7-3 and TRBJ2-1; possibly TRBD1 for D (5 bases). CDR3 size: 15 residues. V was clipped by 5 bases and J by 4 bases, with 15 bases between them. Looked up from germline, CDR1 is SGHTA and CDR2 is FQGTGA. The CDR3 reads CASSPDRTGYNEQFF. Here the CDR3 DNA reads TGTGCCAGCAGCCCCGACAGAACCGGGTACAATGAGCAGTTCTTC.

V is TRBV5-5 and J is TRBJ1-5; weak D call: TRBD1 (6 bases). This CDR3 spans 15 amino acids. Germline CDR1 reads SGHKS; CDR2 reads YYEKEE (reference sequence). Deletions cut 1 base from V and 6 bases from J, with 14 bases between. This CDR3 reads CASSLLGGQGQPQHF. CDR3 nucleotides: TGTGCCAGCAGCTTGCTGGGGGGGCAGGGTCAGCCCCAGCATTTT.

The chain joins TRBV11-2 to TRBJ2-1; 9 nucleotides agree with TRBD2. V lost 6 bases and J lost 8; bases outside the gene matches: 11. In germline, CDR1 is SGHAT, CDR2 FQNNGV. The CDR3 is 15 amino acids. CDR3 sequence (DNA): TGTGCCAGCAGTTGGGGGCGGGAGGGTGTCGATGAGCAGTTCTTC. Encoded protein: CASSWGREGVDEQFF.